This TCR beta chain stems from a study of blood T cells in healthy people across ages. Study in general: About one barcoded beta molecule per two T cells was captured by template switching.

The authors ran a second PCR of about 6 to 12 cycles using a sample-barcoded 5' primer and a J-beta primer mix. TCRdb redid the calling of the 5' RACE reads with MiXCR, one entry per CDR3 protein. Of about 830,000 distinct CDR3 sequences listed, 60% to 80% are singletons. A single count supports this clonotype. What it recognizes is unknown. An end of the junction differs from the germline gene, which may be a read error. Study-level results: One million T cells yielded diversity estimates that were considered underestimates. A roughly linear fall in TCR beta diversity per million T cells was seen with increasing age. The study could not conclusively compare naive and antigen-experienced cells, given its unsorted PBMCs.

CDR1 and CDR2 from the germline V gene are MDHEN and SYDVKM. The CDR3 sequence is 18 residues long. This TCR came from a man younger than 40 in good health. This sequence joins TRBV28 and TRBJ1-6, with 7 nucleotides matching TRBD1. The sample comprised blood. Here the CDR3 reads CASSPSGDSSPYNSPLHF. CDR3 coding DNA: TGTGCCAGCAGTCCGAGCGGGGACAGCAGCCCCTATAACTCACCCCTCCACTTT. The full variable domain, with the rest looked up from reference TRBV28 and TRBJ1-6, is DVKVTQSSRYLVKRTGEKVFLECVQDMDHENMFWYRQDPGLGLRLIYFSYDVKMKEKGDIPEGYSVSREKKERFSLILESASTNQTSMYLCASSPSGDSSPYNSPLHFGNGTRLTVT.